The clone carrying this T cell receptor (beta chain) was observed a few times. As yet, its antigen is unknown. RNA transcripts were the template for amplifying TCR beta CDR3 regions. In the first-round RT-PCR of the TCR CDR3, the HTBI primer set was used. TCRdb reanalysed the multiplex PCR reads using MiXCR and keeps one entry per CDR3 protein. This sample has 130,000 or so distinct CDR3 sequences, with approximately 20% found just once. Together with thyroid ultrasound, orbital computed tomography, serum thyroxine and TRAb, clinical symptoms were used for diagnoses. Blood was drawn at first hyperthyroidism diagnosis, before any ophthalmopathy symptoms. The CDR3 has 16 residues. Germline V gene sequence: CDR1 DFQATT, CDR2 SNEGSKA (reference sequence). V was cut by 0 bases and J by 5 bases, with 18 bases left in between. The data belong to a study of T cells in Graves' hyperthyroidism and ophthalmopathy.

Study-level findings and limits: Among clonotypes expanded in thyroid above 0.001, most were also found in blood.

The source is a woman aged 50 to 65 with Graves' hyperthyroidism that later progressed to Graves' ophthalmopathy. Material for sequencing was blood. J is TRBJ2-3 and V is TRBV20-1; TRBD2 might be the D (6 bases). The CDR3 nucleotides read TGCAGTGCTAGAGAATTAGGCGGGGTTTTTCGAGATACGCAGTATTTT. Translating gives CSARELGGVFRDTQYF.